This T cell receptor (beta chain) was observed in a study of technical replicates of blood from several donors. Assay used: immunoSEQ multiplex PCR; TCRdb lists only in-frame clones, some missing. The sample has about 97,000 clones, roughly 96% seen once; the top ten hold approximately 0.38%. The CDR3 has 11 amino acids. Germline V lookup: CDR1 SNHLY, CDR2 FYNNEI. The germline V and J ends were trimmed by 8 bases and 5 bases, with 9 bases remaining between them. The chain uses TRBV2 and TRBJ2-5, with unresolved D. This TCR was sampled from a human donor in good health. The source material was T cells isolated from PBMCs. The CDR3 bases are TGTGCCAGCCTTGCGGTGGAGACCCAGTACTTC. As protein: CASLAVETQYF.